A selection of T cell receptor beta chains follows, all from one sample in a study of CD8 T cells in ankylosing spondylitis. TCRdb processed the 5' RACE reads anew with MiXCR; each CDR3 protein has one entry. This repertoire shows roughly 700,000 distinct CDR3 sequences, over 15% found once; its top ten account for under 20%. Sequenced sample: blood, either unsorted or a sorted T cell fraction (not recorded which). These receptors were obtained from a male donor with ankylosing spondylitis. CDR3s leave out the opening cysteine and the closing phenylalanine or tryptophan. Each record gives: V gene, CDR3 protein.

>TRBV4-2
ASSQLGGNPYEQY
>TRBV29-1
SVYSPFELGGNTEAF
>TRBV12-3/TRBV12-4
ASSFGGRASADTQY
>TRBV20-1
SALAGVTDTQY
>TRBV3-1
ASSQGRGGGNEQF
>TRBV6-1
ASSPHDRMNTGELF
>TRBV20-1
SARGKGLEQY
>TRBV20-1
SARGTGGRIIDYT
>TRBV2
ASRQGAYNEQF
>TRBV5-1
ASSFPLSRDSNNSPLH
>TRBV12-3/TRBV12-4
ASSSGRGYGYT
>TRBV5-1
ASSLVPGTGSSYEQY
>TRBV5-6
ASSAPGGVRTEAF
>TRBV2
ASSEKMITPLH
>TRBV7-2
ASCTVDSPLH
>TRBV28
ASSHWREGNTEAF
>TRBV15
ATSRKDRGSSPLH
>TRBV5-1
ASSLVDSSPYEQY
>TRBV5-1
ASSAWGENTEAF
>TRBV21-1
ASSTTSGRAEDTQY
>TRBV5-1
ASSTEGSGANVLT
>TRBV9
ASSVERALTDTQY
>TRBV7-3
ASSLSNAEGQDTQY
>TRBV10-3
AISGAWGHEQF
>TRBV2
ASKVGTEPYEQY
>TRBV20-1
SAEANEQF